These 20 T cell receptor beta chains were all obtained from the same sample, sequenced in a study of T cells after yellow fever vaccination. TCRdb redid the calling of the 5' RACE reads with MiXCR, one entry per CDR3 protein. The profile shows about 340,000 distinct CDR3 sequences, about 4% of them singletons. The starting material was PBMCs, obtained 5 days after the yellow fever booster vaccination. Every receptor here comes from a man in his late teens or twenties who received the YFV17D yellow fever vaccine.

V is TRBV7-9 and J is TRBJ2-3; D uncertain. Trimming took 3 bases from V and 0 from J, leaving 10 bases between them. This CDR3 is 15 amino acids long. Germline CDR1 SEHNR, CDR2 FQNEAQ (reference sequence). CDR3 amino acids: CASSFGLTSTDTQYF. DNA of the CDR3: TGTGCCAGCAGCTTTGGGCTGACTAGCACAGATACGCAGTATTTT.

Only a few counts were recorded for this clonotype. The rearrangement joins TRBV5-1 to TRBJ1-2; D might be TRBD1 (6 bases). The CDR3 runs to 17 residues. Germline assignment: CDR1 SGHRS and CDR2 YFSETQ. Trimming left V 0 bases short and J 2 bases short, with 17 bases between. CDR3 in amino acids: CASSLARSQGSNYGYTF. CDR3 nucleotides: TGCGCCAGCAGCTTGGCCCGATCACAGGGCTCGAACTATGGCTACACCTTC.

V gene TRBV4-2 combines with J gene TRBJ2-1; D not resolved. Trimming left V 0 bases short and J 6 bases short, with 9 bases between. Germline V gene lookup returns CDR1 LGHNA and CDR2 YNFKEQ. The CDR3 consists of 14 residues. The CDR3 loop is CASSQDVWSNEQFF. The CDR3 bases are TGTGCCAGCAGCCAAGATGTCTGGTCCAATGAGCAGTTCTTC.

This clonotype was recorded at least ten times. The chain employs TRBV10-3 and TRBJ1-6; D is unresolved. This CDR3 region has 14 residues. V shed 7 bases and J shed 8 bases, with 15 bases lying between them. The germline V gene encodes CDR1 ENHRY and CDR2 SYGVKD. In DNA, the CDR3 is TGTGCCATCACCACGGACCCGAGGGATTCACCCCTCCACTTT. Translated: CAITTDPRDSPLHF.

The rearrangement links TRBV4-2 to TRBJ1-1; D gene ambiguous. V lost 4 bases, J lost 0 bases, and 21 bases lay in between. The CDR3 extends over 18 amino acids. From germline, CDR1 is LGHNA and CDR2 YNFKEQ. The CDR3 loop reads CASSRHIGDGPMNTEAFF. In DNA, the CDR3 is TGTGCCAGCAGCCGCCACATTGGAGACGGCCCAATGAACACTGAAGCTTTCTTT.

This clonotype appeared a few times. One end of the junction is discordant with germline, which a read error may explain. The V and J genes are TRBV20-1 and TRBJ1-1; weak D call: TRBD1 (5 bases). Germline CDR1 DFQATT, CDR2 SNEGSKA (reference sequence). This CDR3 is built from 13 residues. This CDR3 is CSATNVKDTEAPF. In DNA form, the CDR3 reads TGCAGTGCCACCAACGTAAAGGACACTGAAGCCCCCTTT.

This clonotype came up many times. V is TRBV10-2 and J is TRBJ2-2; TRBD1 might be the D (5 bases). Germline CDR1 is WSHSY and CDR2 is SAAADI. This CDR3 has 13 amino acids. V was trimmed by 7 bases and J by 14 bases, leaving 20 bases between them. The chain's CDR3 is CASTKRVDSNLFF. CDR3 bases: TGCGCCAGCACTAAGAGAGTTGACAGCAATCTGTTTTTT.

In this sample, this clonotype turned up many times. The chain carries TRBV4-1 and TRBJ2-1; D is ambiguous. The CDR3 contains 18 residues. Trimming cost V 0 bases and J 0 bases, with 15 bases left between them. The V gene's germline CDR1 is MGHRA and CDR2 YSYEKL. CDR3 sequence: CASSQDSPAASSYNEQFF. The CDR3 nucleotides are TGCGCCAGCAGCCAAGATTCCCCCGCAGCAAGCTCCTACAATGAGCAGTTCTTC.

As DNA, the CDR3 is TGTGCCAGCAGTGAAGACGAAAAGGATACGCAGTATTTT. Amino acid sequence: CASSEDEKDTQYF. The chain joins TRBV6-1 to TRBJ2-3; unclear D gene. V was shortened by 1 base and J by 6 bases, with 8 bases between the two germline ends. The V gene's germline CDR1 is MNHNS and CDR2 SASEGT. CDR3 size: 13 residues.

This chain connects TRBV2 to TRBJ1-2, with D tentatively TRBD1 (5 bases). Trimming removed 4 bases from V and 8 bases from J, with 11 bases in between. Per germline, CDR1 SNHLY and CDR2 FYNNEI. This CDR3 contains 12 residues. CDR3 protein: CASSAGIIGYTF. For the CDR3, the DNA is TGTGCCAGCAGTGCAGGGATCATCGGCTACACCTTC. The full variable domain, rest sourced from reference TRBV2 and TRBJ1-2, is EPEVTQTPSHQVTQMGQEVILRCVPISNHLYFYWYRQILGQKVEFLVSFYNNEISEKSEIFDDQFSVERPDGSNFTLKIRSTKLEDSAMYFCASSAGIIGYTFGSGTRLTVV.

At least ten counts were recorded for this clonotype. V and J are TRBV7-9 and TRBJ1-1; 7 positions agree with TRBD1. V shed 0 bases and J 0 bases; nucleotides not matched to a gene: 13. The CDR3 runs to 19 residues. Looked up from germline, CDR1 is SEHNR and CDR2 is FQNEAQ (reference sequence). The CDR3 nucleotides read TGTGCCAGCAGCTTAGCGAGGGGGCAGCTGAAAATAATGAACACTGAAGCTTTCTTT. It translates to CASSLARGQLKIMNTEAFF.

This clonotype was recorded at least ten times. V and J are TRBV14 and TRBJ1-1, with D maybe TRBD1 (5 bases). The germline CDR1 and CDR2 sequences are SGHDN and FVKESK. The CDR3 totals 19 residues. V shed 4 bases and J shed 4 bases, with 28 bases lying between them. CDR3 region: CASSPRQGSGNMFRTEAFF. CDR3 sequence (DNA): TGTGCCAGCAGCCCTCGGCAGGGATCAGGGAATATGTTCCGCACTGAAGCTTTCTTT. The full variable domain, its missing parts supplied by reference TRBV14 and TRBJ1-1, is EAGVTQFPSHSVIEKGQTVTLRCDPISGHDNLYWYRRVMGKEIKFLLHFVKESKQDESGMPNNRFLAERTGGTYSTLKVQPAELEDSGVYFCASSPRQGSGNMFRTEAFFGQGTRLTVV.

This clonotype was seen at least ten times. DNA for the CDR3: TGTGCCAGTAGTCCCCGTGAGGGTGGGGCTTTCTTT. It is translated as CASSPREGGAFF. The chain is built from TRBV19 and TRBJ1-1; D gene unclear. There are 12 residues in the CDR3. Between the trimmed V and J ends, which lost 5 bases and 11 bases, there was a span of 15 bases. The germline CDR1 and CDR2 sequences are LNHDA and SQIVND (reference sequence).

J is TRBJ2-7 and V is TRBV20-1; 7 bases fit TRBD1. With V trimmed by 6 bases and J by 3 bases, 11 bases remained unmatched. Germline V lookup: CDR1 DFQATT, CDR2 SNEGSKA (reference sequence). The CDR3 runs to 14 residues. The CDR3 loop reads CSAPRQGTIYEQYF. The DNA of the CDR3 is TGCAGTGCGCCCCGACAGGGAACGATCTACGAGCAGTACTTC.

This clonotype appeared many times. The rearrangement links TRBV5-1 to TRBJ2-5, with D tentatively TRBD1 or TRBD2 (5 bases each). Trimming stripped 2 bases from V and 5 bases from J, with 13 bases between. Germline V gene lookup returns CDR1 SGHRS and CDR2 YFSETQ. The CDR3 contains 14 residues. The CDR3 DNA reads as TGCGCCAGCAGCTTCGACCCGGGGCAGGAGACCCAGTACTTC. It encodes CASSFDPGQETQYF.

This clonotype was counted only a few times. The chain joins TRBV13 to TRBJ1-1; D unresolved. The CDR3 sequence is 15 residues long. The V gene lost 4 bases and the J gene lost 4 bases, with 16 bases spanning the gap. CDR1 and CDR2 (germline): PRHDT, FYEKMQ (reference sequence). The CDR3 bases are TGTGCCAGCAGCTCGGCCGGCTACACGAGCACTGAAGCTTTCTTT. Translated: CASSSAGYTSTEAFF.

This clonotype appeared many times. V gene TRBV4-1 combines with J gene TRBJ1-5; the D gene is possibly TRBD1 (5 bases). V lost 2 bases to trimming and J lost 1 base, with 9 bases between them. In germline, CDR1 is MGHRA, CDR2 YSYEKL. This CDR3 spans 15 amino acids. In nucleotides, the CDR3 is TGCGCCAGCAGCCAAAGGTGGACAAGCAATCAGCCCCAGCATTTT. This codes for CASSQRWTSNQPQHF.

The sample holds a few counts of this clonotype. The CDR3 region is CAIRYGDKNIQYF. CDR3 nucleotides: TGTGCCATTAGGTACGGGGACAAAAACATTCAGTACTTC. The J gene is TRBJ2-4, the V gene TRBV7-9; a possible D gene is TRBD2 (5 bases). Looked up from germline, CDR1 is SEHNR and CDR2 is FQNEAQ (reference sequence). V was shortened by 10 bases and J by 3 bases, with 13 bases between the two germline ends. The CDR3 covers 13 residues.

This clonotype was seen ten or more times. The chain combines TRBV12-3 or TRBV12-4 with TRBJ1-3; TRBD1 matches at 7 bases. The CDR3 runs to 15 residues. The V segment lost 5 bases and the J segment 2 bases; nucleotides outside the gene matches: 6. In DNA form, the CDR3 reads TGTGCCAGCAGTGAGGGGACAGCAACTGGAAACACCATATATTTT. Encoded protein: CASSEGTATGNTIYF.

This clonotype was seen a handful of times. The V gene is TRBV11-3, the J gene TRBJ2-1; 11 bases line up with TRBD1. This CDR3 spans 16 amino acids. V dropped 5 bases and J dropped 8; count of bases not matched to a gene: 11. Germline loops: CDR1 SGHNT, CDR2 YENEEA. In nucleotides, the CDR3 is TGTGCCAGCAGCCCCCCAGTCGGACAGGGGGCCCATGAGCAGTTCTTC. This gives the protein CASSPPVGQGAHEQFF.